Listed below are T cell receptor beta chains from one sample, sequenced in a study of T cell clones after liver transplantation. Method: immunoSEQ multiplex PCR; TCRdb's copy keeps in-frame clones and lacks some. The data hold about 72,000 clones, with 90% observed a single time. Specimen: CD4+ T cells from blood, collected before liver transplant. Receptors originate from a human donor who received a liver transplant. Both conserved end residues are part of each CDR3. A D gene is named only where the DNA matches it firmly. Clone size is not always given. Where it is, it says once, few, many or a class for expanded clones.

D gene,V gene,clone size,J gene,CDR3 DNA,CDR3 protein
TRBD2,TRBV11-2,few,TRBJ2-5,TGTGCCAGCAGCTTAGGCTCTAGCGGCCAAGAGACCCAGTACTTC,CASSLGSSGQETQYF
.,TRBV9,.,TRBJ2-1,TGTGCCAGCAGCGTCGGTGGGGGAGTCTCCTACAATGAGCAGTTCTTC,CASSVGGGVSYNEQFF
TRBD2,TRBV4-3,once,TRBJ2-1,TGCGCCAGCAGCCAAGCTAGCGGGAACTCCTACAATGAGCAGTTCTTC,CASSQASGNSYNEQFF
.,TRBV30,.,TRBJ1-4,TGTGCCTGGACCGAGGGGGTTCGGTTGTTTTTT,CAWTEGVRLFF
.,TRBV28,.,TRBJ2-7,TGTGCCAGCAGTTTGGGCGGGGTCGCAGCTTACGAGCAGTACTTC,CASSLGGVAAYEQYF
TRBD2,TRBV5-4,.,TRBJ2-5,TGTGCCAGCAGCTCCGGACTAGCGGGAGTGACAGAGACCCAGTACTTC,CASSSGLAGVTETQYF
TRBD1,TRBV29-1,once,TRBJ1-5,TGCAGCGTTGCCGGGACGGGACAGACGGATCAGCCCCAGCATTTT,CSVAGTGQTDQPQHF
.,TRBV21-1,.,TRBJ2-3,TGTGCCAGCAGCAAGCGGCTAGCGGGAGGTACAGATACGCAGTATTTT,CASSKRLAGGTDTQYF
TRBD1,TRBV5-1,.,TRBJ1-3,TGCGCCAGCAGCCTCGACAGGGAATACAACACCATATATTTT,CASSLDREYNTIYF
TRBD1,TRBV19,.,TRBJ2-7,TGTGCCAGTAGTATAGGAGGAACAGGGGGCGCTGAGCAGTACTTC,CASSIGGTGGAEQYF
.,TRBV30,.,TRBJ1-2,TGTGCCTGGAGCCGCCCGCAGGGAAACTATGGCTACACCTTC,CAWSRPQGNYGYTF
.,TRBV11-2,once,TRBJ1-1,TGTGCCAGCAGCCTGCTGGGCAACACTGAAGCTTTCTTT,CASSLLGNTEAFF
TRBD1,TRBV25-1,.,TRBJ2-3,TGTGCTGCAGGCCAGGGGGCGCGAGATACGCAGTATTTT,CAAGQGARDTQYF
.,TRBV5-1,.,TRBJ1-1,TGCGCCAGCAGCTTGTCCGGGGGCAATTTCGCTGAAGCTTTCTTT,CASSLSGGNFAEAFF
TRBD1,TRBV19,.,TRBJ1-2,TGTGCCAGTAGCGTCGACAGGGAGGCGTACTACTATGGCTACACCTTC,CASSVDREAYYYGYTF
.,TRBV5-1,.,TRBJ2-3,TGCGCCAGCAGCTTGTCGGGGACCACAGATACGCAGTATTTT,CASSLSGTTDTQYF
.,TRBV5-1,once,TRBJ2-2,TGCGCCAGCAGCTTGGCGGGAGTGAGCACCGGGGAGCTGTTTTTT,CASSLAGVSTGELFF
.,TRBV11-3,.,TRBJ1-2,TGTGCCAGCAGCTTTCGGCAGGCAGGAACTAACTATGGCTACACCTTC,CASSFRQAGTNYGYTF
TRBD1,TRBV9,.,TRBJ1-2,TGTGCCAGCAGCGTATTTGACAGGGGGATCGATGGCTACACCTTC,CASSVFDRGIDGYTF
TRBD2,TRBV19,.,TRBJ2-7,TGTGCCAGTAGCATCGGGCTAGCGGGAGGAGGCCCGGGGTACGAGCAGTACTTC,CASSIGLAGGGPGYEQYF
.,TRBV19,once,TRBJ1-5,TGTGCCAGTAGTATCGGGCCCCCCGGAAAACAGCCCCAGCATTTT,CASSIGPPGKQPQHF
.,TRBV7-9,.,TRBJ2-7,TGTGCCAGCGCGGGACTCCTCCTCTACGAGCAGTACTTC,CASAGLLLYEQYF
.,TRBV15,.,TRBJ2-1,TGTGCCACCAGCAGTGGGTTGGCGGGTAGAGCGGATGAGCAGTTCTTC,CATSSGLAGRADEQFF
.,TRBV7-8,.,TRBJ2-5,TGTGCCAGCAGCTTACCGGAGAGAAGGACCCAGTACTTC,CASSLPERRTQYF
.,TRBV9,.,TRBJ2-3,TGTGCCAGCAGCCGCGTGGGGGGCACAGATACGCAGTATTTT,CASSRVGGTDTQYF